These T cell receptor beta chains were read from a single sample in a study of cytomegalovirus exposure and HLA in healthy donors. Measured with immunoSEQ multiplex PCR; TCRdb has only the in-frame clones, and not every one. The sample contains 100,000 to 150,000 clones, 77% of which appear only once. Input material: PBMCs. These receptors all stem from a male donor in good health and CMV-seropositive. CDR3s leave out the opening cysteine and the closing phenylalanine or tryptophan.

V gene: TRBV27
CDR3 protein: ASSSSLDNSPLH

V gene: TRBV7-9
CDR3 protein: SSSEWGGQRTYEQY

V gene: TRBV5-6
CDR3 protein: ASSLWGTSQETQY

V gene: TRBV7-8
CDR3 protein: ASSRIRENTEAF

V gene: TRBV5-8
CDR3 protein: ASSLAMNYGYT

V gene: TRBV28
CDR3 protein: ASNRQAFYNEQF

V gene: TRBV6-5
CDR3 protein: ASSSGTGISYEQY

V gene: TRBV19
CDR3 protein: ASSSTGTGMDEQY

V gene: TRBV6-6
CDR3 protein: ASSYGVAGVQETQY

V gene: TRBV6-4
CDR3 protein: ASSPREGSSYNEQF

V gene: TRBV28
CDR3 protein: ASSMTGSNQPQH

V gene: TRBV5-1
CDR3 protein: ASSLRTGGDGYT

V gene: TRBV5-1
CDR3 protein: ASSTQQNTEAF

V gene: TRBV29-1
CDR3 protein: SVEEGGSNQPQH

V gene: TRBV7-6
CDR3 protein: ASSLASSPGNTIY

V gene: TRBV2
CDR3 protein: ASSESYRAPYEQY

V gene: TRBV5-4
CDR3 protein: ASSLGQFSGASYNEQF

V gene: TRBV6-6
CDR3 protein: ASSYQGQGNQPQH

V gene: TRBV23-1
CDR3 protein: ASSHHGRGTPNTGELF

V gene: TRBV6-1
CDR3 protein: ASRETGGPTYEQY

V gene: TRBV2
CDR3 protein: ASAGRGGRSYNEQF

V gene: TRBV9
CDR3 protein: ASSVVSAGELF

V gene: TRBV5-1
CDR3 protein: ASSRETSGFYEQY

V gene: TRBV11-2
CDR3 protein: ASSLDARTGLEFEKTQY

V gene: TRBV27
CDR3 protein: ASRRTDSPVETQY

V gene: TRBV15
CDR3 protein: ATSRAGSGTDTQY

V gene: TRBV5-1
CDR3 protein: ASSLGRAETQY

V gene: TRBV7-8
CDR3 protein: ASSANPNTGAQETQY

V gene: TRBV10-3
CDR3 protein: AISEREDTDTQY

V gene: TRBV5-1
CDR3 protein: ASSWGQGTSNYGYT

V gene: TRBV9
CDR3 protein: ASSQDFQNSPLH

V gene: TRBV19
CDR3 protein: ASSPSQATNEKLF

V gene: TRBV11-2
CDR3 protein: ASSPGLRWDTQY

V gene: TRBV18
CDR3 protein: ASSPGRNVQNTEAF

V gene: TRBV5-1
CDR3 protein: ASSLAATGGDEQF

V gene: TRBV5-4
CDR3 protein: ASSLGGPAKNTGELF

V gene: TRBV5-5
CDR3 protein: ASSLDPGTDFNTGELF

V gene: TRBV5-4
CDR3 protein: ASSLESHGYT

V gene: TRBV5-5
CDR3 protein: ASSSPGKPTSTDTQY

V gene: TRBV15
CDR3 protein: ATSPRAAEKLF

V gene: TRBV18
CDR3 protein: ASSLSSYEQY

V gene: TRBV9
CDR3 protein: ASSVDAGQNTEAF

V gene: TRBV5-1
CDR3 protein: ASSPDRGNTEAF

V gene: TRBV5-1
CDR3 protein: ASSQGTARTEAF

V gene: TRBV9
CDR3 protein: ASSVDINTEAF